This T cell receptor (beta chain) appears in the sequencing data of a study of T-cell reconstitution after alpha-beta-depleted transplantation in children. Study outcomes and limitations: Alpha-beta T cells present about two months after transplant were reported to originate from several hundred expanded graft clones. For some patients, TCRbeta diversity was high at day 60 because of recipient T cells and thymic progenitors that survived.

Concerning this clonotype: Its specificity is unknown.

The library targeted TCRbeta and was prepared with unique molecular identifiers. Using its own MiXCR run on the PCR reads, TCRdb lists one record per CDR3 protein. The sample lists some 600,000 distinct CDR3 sequences, 13% occurring once. The CDR3 length is 13 residues. Between the trimmed V and J ends, which lost 10 bases and 1 base, there was a span of 13 bases. From germline, CDR1 is LNHDA and CDR2 SQIVND (reference sequence). The gene calls are TRBV19 and TRBJ1-1; D is uncertain. The receptor was derived from a male patient aged 10 to 17 who had a stem cell transplant for acute myeloid leukemia, so the T cells may come from the graft donor. This specimen consisted of PBMCs, mostly from graft donor cells, obtained 360 days after TCRalphabeta/CD19-depleted stem cell transplant. CDR3 nucleotides: TGTGCCACCAAGGGAAGGGAGAACACTGAAGCTTTCTTT. It codes for CATKGRENTEAFF.